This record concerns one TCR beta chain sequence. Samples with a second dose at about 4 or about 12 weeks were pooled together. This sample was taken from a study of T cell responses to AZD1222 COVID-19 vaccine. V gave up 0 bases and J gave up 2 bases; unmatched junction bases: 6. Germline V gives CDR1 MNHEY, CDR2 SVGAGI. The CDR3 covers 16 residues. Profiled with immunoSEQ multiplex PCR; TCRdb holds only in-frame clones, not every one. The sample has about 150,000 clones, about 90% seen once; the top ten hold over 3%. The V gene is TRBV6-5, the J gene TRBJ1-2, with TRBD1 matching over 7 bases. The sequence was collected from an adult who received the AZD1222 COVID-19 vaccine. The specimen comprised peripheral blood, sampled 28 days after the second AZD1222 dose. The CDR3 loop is CASSYSMAGGNYGYTF. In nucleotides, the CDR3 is TGTGCCAGCAGTTACTCGATGGCAGGGGGGAACTATGGCTACACCTTC.